A single sample gave rise to the 18 T cell receptor beta chains below, sequenced in a study of post-analysis software for immune sequencing data. Points from the study as a whole: Roughly five TRBV segments appeared more often in patients than in controls, and TRBV5-6, TRBV5-1 and TRBV20-1 were among these.

Every TCR beta cDNA library bore unique molecular identifiers. In TCRdb, the PCR reads were re-called with MiXCR into one record per CDR3 protein. The table has a few hundred thousand distinct CDR3 sequences, 40% to 55% seen once. Their antigen targets remain unknown. Sample: blood. These receptors were obtained from a girl between 5 and 17 years old with multiple sclerosis.

This chain uses TRBV4-3 with TRBJ2-1, with 7 bases identical to TRBD2. Per the germline V gene, CDR1 is LGHNA and CDR2 is YSLEER. This CDR3 contains 18 residues. With V trimmed by 0 bases and J by 0 bases, 8 bases remained unmatched. As DNA, the CDR3 is TGCGCCAGCAGCCAAGATCCGACTAGCTGCTACTCCTACAATGAGCAGTTCTTC. This gives the protein CASSQDPTSCYSYNEQFF.

A few counts support this clonotype. V is TRBV29-1 and J is TRBJ2-2, with 11 bases matching TRBD2. The CDR3 has 15 residues. Germline V gives CDR1 SQVTM, CDR2 ANQGSEA. The V segment lost 5 bases and the J segment 4 bases; nucleotides outside the gene matches: 6. The CDR3 protein is CSVPTTSGATGELFF. The CDR3 DNA follows: TGCAGCGTTCCCACGACTAGCGGGGCCACCGGGGAGCTGTTTTTT.

The rearrangement links TRBV20-1 to TRBJ2-7, with D perhaps given as TRBD1 or TRBD2 (5 bases each). Germline lookup yields CDR1 DFQATT and CDR2 SNEGSKA (reference sequence). Trimming shortened V by 5 bases and J by 7 bases, and 21 bases separated the two germline ends. The length of the CDR3 is 14 residues. This chain's CDR3 is CSARPRDLLGEQYF. The DNA for the CDR3 is TGCAGTGCTCGCCCCAGGGACCTCTTGGGGGAGCAGTACTTC.

This clonotype was observed a handful of times. The chain uses TRBV9 and TRBJ1-1; a possible D gene is TRBD1 (6 bases). The V end lost 4 bases, the J end lost 0 bases, and 10 bases lay between the germline ends. This CDR3 has 14 amino acids. Germline V gene data show CDR1 as SGDLS and CDR2 as YYNGEE. The DNA for the CDR3 is TGTGCCAGCAGCCCGCGGACAGTGAACACTGAAGCTTTCTTT. Its protein is CASSPRTVNTEAFF.

With respect to this clonotype: Germline and junction disagree at one end, which may indicate a read error. The V and J genes are TRBV28 and TRBJ2-7; TRBD1 is a possible D gene (8 bases). The last part of the DNA fits TRBJ2-4 better; the J call may be wrong. Germline CDR1 is MDHEN and CDR2 is SYDVKM. The CDR3 is 15 residues long. Here the CDR3 reads CAGSLQGGAKNIQYF. CDR3 sequence (DNA): TGTGCCGGCAGCCTACAGGGGGGGGCCAAAAACATTCAGTACTTC.

The table lists this clonotype with a few counts. V usage is TRBV10-3 and J usage is TRBJ2-3, with 8 bases lining up with TRBD1. Germline V gene data show CDR1 as ENHRY and CDR2 as SYGVKD. J was trimmed by 1 base and V by 2 bases; bases with no gene match: 5. The CDR3 is made up of 16 amino acids. This CDR3 reads CAISERGQAGTDTQYF. CDR3 nucleotides: TGTGCCATCAGTGAGAGGGGACAGGCAGGCACAGATACGCAGTATTTT.

The rearrangement joins TRBV25-1 to TRBJ2-1; no clear D gene. Trimming took off 2 bases at V and 0 bases at J, with 8 bases between the two ends. This CDR3 contains 15 residues. Germline loops: CDR1 MGHDK, CDR2 SYGVNS. The CDR3: CASSEAGSSYNEQFF. CDR3 coding DNA: TGTGCCAGCAGTGAAGCTGGCAGCTCCTACAATGAGCAGTTCTTC.

This clonotype was seen more than once but under ten times. Relative to the germline gene, one junction end is altered; a read error may explain this. The chain joins TRBV7-6 to TRBJ2-3; D perhaps matches TRBD1 (6 bases). Germline lookup yields CDR1 SGHVS and CDR2 FNYEAQ. There are 14 residues in the CDR3. This chain's CDR3 is CASSPGTNQDAQYF. The CDR3 bases are TGTGCCAGCAGCCCCGGGACAAACCAAGATGCGCAGTATTTT.

This clonotype has a handful of counts. This CDR3 is CASSLRRDLSYEQYF. The CDR3 nucleotides are TGTGCCAGCAGCCTCCGGCGGGACCTCTCCTACGAGCAGTACTTC. V is TRBV21-1 and J is TRBJ2-7; TRBD1 is the table's D call, not checked against the DNA. TRBV21-1 is designated a pseudogene. The CDR3 runs 15 residues.

The count of this clonotype is one. The J gene is TRBJ2-1, the V gene TRBV9; 9 bases line up with TRBD1. From germline, CDR1 is SGDLS and CDR2 YYNGEE. The CDR3 totals 15 residues. J lost 4 bases, V lost 2 bases, and 4 bases had no gene match. CDR3 region: CASSVGQGEYNEQFF. The DNA for the CDR3 is TGTGCCAGCAGCGTGGGACAGGGCGAATACAATGAGCAGTTCTTC.

V usage is TRBV7-2 and J usage is TRBJ2-4; D not certain. Germline lookup yields CDR1 SGHTA and CDR2 FQGNSA. This CDR3 has 13 amino acids. Trimming stripped 5 bases from V and 9 bases from J, with 14 bases between. CDR3 residues: CASSPGGVGIQYF. CDR3 in DNA: TGTGCCAGCAGCCCCGGTGGAGTGGGCATTCAGTACTTC. The whole variable domain, remainder taken from reference TRBV7-2 and TRBJ2-4, is GAGVSQSPSNKVTEKGKDVELRCDPISGHTALYWYRQSLGQGLEFLIYFQGNSAPDKSGLPSDRFSAERTGGSVSTLTIQRTQQEDSAVYLCASSPGGVGIQYFGAGTRLSVL.

The V and J genes are TRBV29-1 and TRBJ2-5; D may be TRBD1 (6 bases). The J call may be faulty, since TRBJ2-7 better matches the DNA end. CDR1 and CDR2 (germline): SQVTM, ANQGSEA. The CDR3 runs to 13 residues. The CDR3 coding sequence is TGCAGCGAGAAAGACAGGCTATCTCTCGAGCAGTACTTC. This sequence encodes CSEKDRLSLEQYF.

This chain links TRBV14 with TRBJ1-1, with D possibly matching TRBD1 (5 bases). The CDR3 length is 14 residues. Looked up from germline, CDR1 is SGHDN and CDR2 is FVKESK. Trimming shortened V by 0 bases and J by 8 bases, and 13 bases separated the two germline ends. CDR3 sequence: CASSQDIRGLEAFF. CDR3 DNA: TGTGCCAGCAGCCAAGATATAAGGGGACTCGAAGCTTTCTTT.

The V gene is TRBV4-2, the J gene TRBJ2-4; D remains unclear. The J call is uncertain, as TRBJ2-7 better fits the DNA end. The germline V gene has CDR1 LGHNA and CDR2 YNFKEQ. The CDR3 extends over 15 amino acids. The CDR3 region is CASSQPALGSYEQYF. The CDR3 DNA follows: TGTGCCAGCAGCCAGCCAGCCCTAGGCTCCTACGAGCAGTACTTC.

This clonotype was counted a few times. The chain has TRBV30 and TRBJ2-7; maybe TRBD1 (6 bases). With 7 bases removed from V and 3 bases from J, the gap between germline ends came to 16 bases. The germline V gene encodes CDR1 GTSNPN and CDR2 SVGIG (reference sequence). The CDR3 is 13 amino acids. The CDR3 loop is CASTSAGDYEQYF. Written as DNA, the CDR3 is TGTGCCTCTACATCGGCAGGGGACTACGAGCAGTACTTC.

The chain employs TRBV4-3 and TRBJ1-1; TRBD1 might be the D (6 bases). Germline CDR1 LGHNA, CDR2 YSLEER. The CDR3 contains 17 residues. The ends were cut back, 0 bases at V and 1 base at J, with 15 bases in the middle. The CDR3 DNA reads as TGCGCCAGCAGCCAAGAAACGTGGACAGATCCGAACACTGAAGCTTTCTTT. Translated, it gives CASSQETWTDPNTEAFF.

The chain links TRBV2 to TRBJ2-1, with TRBD2 identical over 9 bases. Germline CDR1 SNHLY, CDR2 FYNNEI. V dropped 5 bases and J dropped 6; count of bases not matched to a gene: 5. This CDR3 is 14 amino acids long. The chain's CDR3 is CASSIQTSGNEQFF. CDR3 nucleotide sequence: TGTGCCAGCAGTATTCAGACTAGCGGCAATGAGCAGTTCTTC.

The chain uses TRBV7-9 and TRBJ2-2, with D maybe TRBD2 (5 bases). The CDR3 is 12 amino acids. Trimming removed 5 bases at V and 5 bases at J, with 6 bases between. The V gene's germline CDR1 is SEHNR and CDR2 FQNEAQ (reference sequence). The CDR3 region is CASSRGTGELFF. The DNA for the CDR3 is TGTGCCAGCAGCCGAGGGACCGGGGAGCTGTTTTTT. The whole variable domain, remainder taken from reference TRBV7-9 and TRBJ2-2, is DTGVSQNPRHKITKRGQNVTFRCDPISEHNRLYWYRQTLGQGPEFLTYFQNEAQLEKSRLLSDRFSAERPKGSFSTLEIQRTEQGDSAMYLCASSRGTGELFFGEGSRLTVL.